A single sample is the source of the 28 T cell receptor beta chains below, sequenced in a study of T-cell reconstitution after alpha-beta-depleted transplantation in children. It was with unique molecular identifiers that the TCRbeta library was prepared. TCRdb analysed the PCR reads with MiXCR anew, one entry per CDR3 protein. Among about 690,000 distinct CDR3 sequences, 16% were seen once, and the ten largest hold approximately 1%. The source material was PBMCs from the stem cell graft donor, sampled from the stem cell graft. The receptors were sampled from a human donor who donated a stem cell graft to a child with acute myeloid leukemia.

This clonotype was seen only a few times. The chain combines TRBV28 with TRBJ2-7; 7 positions agree with TRBD1. The CDR3 is 14 amino acids. Germline trimming cut 8 bases from V and 0 bases from J; bases unmatched to any gene: 7. Germline lookup yields CDR1 MDHEN and CDR2 SYDVKM. The CDR3: CASATGTASYEQYV. The CDR3 region has the DNA TGTGCCAGCGCTACCGGGACAGCCTCCTACGAGCAGTACGTC.

The table lists this clonotype with a few counts. The chain uses TRBV7-2 and TRBJ1-1, with no clear D. CDR1 is SGHTA, CDR2 FQGNSA, per germline. The V end lost 1 base, the J end lost 9 bases, and 12 bases lay between the germline ends. The CDR3 totals 13 residues. This CDR3 is CASSLGFGEQAFF. The DNA for the CDR3 is TGTGCCAGCAGCTTAGGTTTCGGAGAACAAGCTTTCTTT.

The table lists this clonotype with many counts. The chain couples TRBV7-3 to TRBJ2-1; 7 positions agree with TRBD2. CDR1 and CDR2 (germline): SGHTA, FQGTGA. The junction had 8 bases not matched to a gene; V was cut back by 1 base and J by 5 bases. The CDR3 runs to 16 residues. The CDR3 sequence is CASSLSQLATDNEQFF. The CDR3 region has the DNA TGTGCCAGCAGCTTAAGTCAACTAGCGACAGACAATGAGCAGTTCTTC.

This clonotype was counted many times. The CDR3 protein is CASSQDPVKGARTDTQYF. CDR3 coding DNA: TGCGCCAGCAGCCAAGATCCCGTCAAGGGGGCCCGCACAGATACGCAGTATTTT. The chain joins TRBV4-3 to TRBJ2-3, with 7 bases that match TRBD1. The CDR3 has 18 amino acids. Germline loops: CDR1 LGHNA, CDR2 YSLEER. The J segment lost 1 base and the V segment lost 0 bases, leaving 10 bases of the junction unmatched.

This clonotype was observed a handful of times. CDR3 DNA sequence: TGTGCCAGCACGAGTAGCGGGACTGCGGGGGAGACCCAGTACTTC. Translation: CASTSSGTAGETQYF. The chain links TRBV9 to TRBJ2-5; 8 bases agree with TRBD2. V lost 6 bases and J lost 5; bases outside the gene matches: 12. CDR1 is SGDLS, CDR2 YYNGEE, per germline. This CDR3 spans 15 amino acids. The full variable domain, completed using reference TRBV9 and TRBJ2-5, is DSGVTQTPKHLITATGQRVTLRCSPRSGDLSVYWYQQSLDQGLQFLIQYYNGEERAKGNILERFSAQQFPDLHSELNLSSLELGDSALYFCASTSSGTAGETQYFGPGTRLLVL.

This clonotype was seen at least ten times. The rearrangement uses TRBV12-3 or TRBV12-4 and TRBJ2-2; D gene unclear. The CDR3 length is 13 residues. Trimming stripped 7 bases from V and 1 base from J, with 7 bases between. The CDR3 is CASTTENTGELFF. The CDR3 DNA sequence: TGTGCCAGCACTACAGAGAACACCGGGGAGCTGTTTTTT.

This clonotype was recorded at least ten times. The genes are TRBV20-1 and TRBJ1-4; D is possibly TRBD1 (6 bases). Trimming removed 5 bases at V and 7 bases at J, with 23 bases between. From germline, CDR1 is DFQATT and CDR2 SNEGSKA (reference sequence). CDR3 length: 16 amino acids. As DNA, the CDR3 is TGCAGTGCTGGGACGTTAACCAGGGGCGCCGGTGAAAAACTGTTTTTT. It is translated as CSAGTLTRGAGEKLFF.

The gene calls are TRBV7-2 and TRBJ1-1; D is undetermined. The CDR3 totals 11 residues. Trimming stripped 5 bases from V and 8 bases from J, with 9 bases between. The germline V gene has CDR1 SGHTA and CDR2 FQGNSA. This CDR3 is CASSISLEAFF. The DNA for the CDR3 is TGTGCCAGCAGCATCAGTCTAGAAGCTTTCTTT. The entire variable domain, with the rest obtained from reference TRBV7-2 and TRBJ1-1, is as follows: GAGVSQSPSNKVTEKGKDVELRCDPISGHTALYWYRQSLGQGLEFLIYFQGNSAPDKSGLPSDRFSAERTGGSVSTLTIQRTQQEDSAVYLCASSISLEAFFGQGTRLTVV.

The chain joins TRBV7-2 to TRBJ1-6; a possible D gene is TRBD1 (5 bases). Trimming took 1 base from V and 6 from J, leaving 7 bases between them. The germline V gene has CDR1 SGHTA and CDR2 FQGNSA. The CDR3 is 14 residues long. The CDR3 sequence: CASSLVQGNSPLHF. CDR3 sequence (DNA): TGTGCCAGCAGCTTAGTGCAGGGTAATTCACCCCTCCACTTT.

V usage is TRBV7-2 and J usage is TRBJ1-5; a weak D match, TRBD1 (5 bases). Trimming removed 2 bases from V and 9 bases from J, with 11 bases in between. Germline V gene data show CDR1 as SGHTA and CDR2 as FQGNSA. The CDR3 length is 13 residues. The CDR3 protein is CASSLSRDRPQHF. The CDR3 bases are TGTGCCAGCAGCTTATCCCGGGACCGGCCCCAGCATTTT.

This clonotype was counted many times. The J gene is TRBJ1-1, the V gene TRBV20-1; a weak D match, TRBD1 (5 bases). CDR3 length: 15 residues. CDR1 and CDR2 from the germline V gene are DFQATT and SNEGSKA (reference sequence). Trimming pared 3 bases from V and 2 bases from J, leaving 16 bases between. The CDR3 DNA reads TGCAGTGCTAGGGGGACGAGCGACAGAAACACTGAAGCTTTCTTT. Protein sequence: CSARGTSDRNTEAFF.

This clonotype was counted only a few times. This rearrangement joins TRBV11-1 to TRBJ2-1, with TRBD1 as a possible D gene (5 bases). V was shortened by 7 bases and J by 1 base, with 20 bases between the two germline ends. The CDR3 contains 17 residues. The germline gives CDR1 SGHAT, CDR2 FQDESV (reference sequence). In DNA, the CDR3 is TGTGCCAGCACCCCCAGAAGAACAGGCCTTTCCTACAATGAGCAGTTCTTC. Protein product: CASTPRRTGLSYNEQFF.

This clonotype was observed many times. The chain has TRBV20-1 and TRBJ2-2, with 11 positions matching TRBD1. Germline CDR1 DFQATT, CDR2 SNEGSKA (reference sequence). After removal of 2 bases from V and 4 bases from J, the junction contained 3 bases not matched to a gene. The CDR3 spans 15 residues. The CDR3: CSARTGTGGTGELFF. CDR3 sequence (DNA): TGCAGTGCTAGAACCGGGACAGGGGGCACCGGGGAGCTGTTTTTT.

This clonotype was recorded at least ten times. The V and J genes are TRBV5-6 and TRBJ1-2; TRBD1 matches at 7 bases. Germline V gene data show CDR1 as SGHDT and CDR2 as YYEEEE. The CDR3 sequence is 15 residues long. Trimming at V came to 4 bases and at J to 6 bases, leaving 12 bases not matched to a gene. The CDR3 DNA reads as TGTGCCAGCAGCCCAACCTGGGAGGGGGCCAATGGCTACACCTTC. Its translation: CASSPTWEGANGYTF.

A word on this clonotype: Just one base apart from a much larger clone, this may be a read error. V gene TRBV20-1 combines with J gene TRBJ2-7; 10 nucleotides align to TRBD1. CDR1 DFQATT and CDR2 SNEGSKA come from the germline V gene (reference sequence). The CDR3 is 17 amino acids. CDR3 sequence (DNA): TGCAGTGCTCTGGGACAGGGGATATCCTCAAGCTCCTACGAGCATTACGTC. Translating gives CSALGQGISSSSYEHYV.

J is TRBJ1-5 and V is TRBV28; D is undetermined. Germline V CDR1 and CDR2: MDHEN, SYDVKM. V lost 3 bases to trimming and J lost 6 bases, with 9 bases between them. This CDR3 has 13 residues. The CDR3 DNA follows: TGTGCCAGCAGTTTCCGGGGAGTTCAGCCCCAGCATTTT. Its translation is CASSFRGVQPQHF.

The chain has TRBV29-1 and TRBJ2-3, with 9 bases aligning to TRBD2. The trim removed 0 bases at V and 7 bases at J, leaving 11 bases unmatched. Per germline, CDR1 SQVTM and CDR2 ANQGSEA. CDR3 length: 16 residues. The CDR3 region is CSVEDPRAGGPHTQYF. CDR3 nucleotides: TGCAGCGTTGAAGACCCAAGGGCGGGGGGGCCTCATACGCAGTATTTT.

V and J are TRBV28 and TRBJ2-5; 7 nucleotides align to TRBD2. The CDR3 is made up of 15 amino acids. V dropped 3 bases and J dropped 5; count of bases not matched to a gene: 9. Germline V lookup: CDR1 MDHEN, CDR2 SYDVKM. The CDR3 DNA sequence: TGTGCCAGCAGTTTCCCTGGCGGGGGAGGCGAGACCCAGTACTTC. It encodes CASSFPGGGGETQYF.

This clonotype was detected ten times or more. This chain connects TRBV5-5 to TRBJ1-1; tentative D call: TRBD1 (5 bases). The CDR3 is made up of 15 amino acids. CDR1 and CDR2 from the germline V gene are SGHKS and YYEKEE (reference sequence). Trimming stripped 0 bases from V and 4 bases from J, with 13 bases between. The CDR3 DNA reads as TGTGCCAGCAGCTTGGCCGCGACAGCGGGCACTGAAGCTTTCTTT. Amino acids: CASSLAATAGTEAFF.

As concerns this clonotype: Just one base apart from a much larger clone, this may be a read error. This rearrangement joins TRBV20-1 to TRBJ2-5; possible D gene TRBD2, 6 bases. Trimming pared 6 bases from V and 4 bases from J, leaving 12 bases between. The CDR3 runs to 12 residues. The germline gives CDR1 DFQATT, CDR2 SNEGSKA (reference sequence). The CDR3 is CSAGGDGETQYF. CDR3 coding DNA: TGCAGTGCCGGGGGAGACGGAGAGACCCAGTACTTC.

This clonotype was found a few times. V and J are TRBV7-2 and TRBJ2-3; D might be TRBD2 (5 bases). V was trimmed by 0 bases and J by 0 bases, leaving 16 bases between them. The germline gives CDR1 SGHTA, CDR2 FQGNSA. The CDR3 is 18 residues long. This chain's CDR3 is CASSLATPTITSTDTQYF. CDR3 sequence (DNA): TGTGCCAGCAGCTTAGCCACCCCGACTATTACTAGCACAGATACGCAGTATTTT.

Here the CDR3 reads CASSPEQGTEAFF. The CDR3 DNA reads TGCGCCAGCAGCCCCGAGCAAGGCACTGAAGCTTTCTTT. V gene TRBV4-3 combines with J gene TRBJ1-1; no clear D. This CDR3 is 13 amino acids long. V was pared by 4 bases and J by 4 bases, with 10 bases between. Looked up from germline, CDR1 is LGHNA and CDR2 is YSLEER.

This clonotype was observed at least ten times. The chain has TRBV28 and TRBJ2-7; the D gene is possibly TRBD1 (5 bases). The CDR3 has 14 residues. Germline V CDR1 and CDR2: MDHEN, SYDVKM. V was clipped by 1 base and J by 6 bases, with 13 bases between them. The CDR3 loop is CASSLSRVKAEQYV. CDR3 nucleotides: TGTGCCAGCAGTTTATCCAGGGTTAAGGCCGAGCAGTACGTC.

This sequence joins TRBV6-5 and TRBJ2-3, with 7 bases lining up with TRBD2. Per the germline V gene, CDR1 is MNHEY and CDR2 is SVGAGI. The CDR3 is 15 amino acids. The J segment lost 1 base and the V segment lost 4 bases, leaving 5 bases of the junction unmatched. The CDR3 DNA sequence: TGTGCCAGCAGTTCCGAAACTAGCGGCACAGATACGCAGTATTTT. It specifies CASSSETSGTDTQYF.

This clonotype was recorded many times. This chain joins TRBV7-2 and TRBJ2-7, with D possibly being TRBD1 (6 bases). Looked up from germline, CDR1 is SGHTA and CDR2 is FQGNSA. V lost 7 bases and J 4 bases, leaving 17 bases between the germline ends. The CDR3 sequence is 14 residues long. CDR3 loop: CASKISGANYEQYF. In nucleotides, the CDR3 is TGTGCCAGCAAAATATCAGGGGCAAATTACGAGCAGTACTTC.

A remark on this clonotype: Being one base from a much bigger clone, this may be a read error. The chain employs TRBV20-1 and TRBJ1-5; TRBD1 is a possible D gene (6 bases). CDR3 length: 14 amino acids. V lost 0 bases, J lost 7 bases, and 13 bases lay in between. Per germline, CDR1 DFQATT and CDR2 SNEGSKA (reference sequence). As DNA, the CDR3 is TGCAGTGCTAGAGAGGGAACAGGGTTCCAGCCCCAGCATTTT. As protein: CSAREGTGFQPQHF.

This clonotype was counted ten times or more. The J gene is TRBJ2-1, the V gene TRBV6-1, with TRBD1 matching 8 bases. J lost 3 bases, V lost 6 bases, and 7 bases had no gene match. This CDR3 is 15 amino acids long. Germline lookup yields CDR1 MNHNS and CDR2 SASEGT. CDR3 coding DNA: TGTGCCAGCAGCCACGACAGGGGATTCTACAATGAGCAGTTCTTC. Translation: CASSHDRGFYNEQFF.

This clonotype has a count of ten or more. The chain is built from TRBV20-1 and TRBJ1-1; the D gene is possibly TRBD1 (5 bases). Germline V gives CDR1 DFQATT, CDR2 SNEGSKA (reference sequence). CDR3 length equals 14 residues. Trimming removed 5 bases at V and 1 base at J, with 14 bases between. CDR3 region: CSAPPGTENTEAFF. For the CDR3, the DNA is TGCAGTGCTCCGCCCGGGACCGAGAACACTGAAGCTTTCTTT.